This T cell receptor (beta chain) is from a study of shared T cell receptors in the human thymus. The CDR3 runs to 14 residues. Germline CDR1 reads SGHTA; CDR2 reads FQGNSA. V lost 8 bases and J lost 9; bases outside the gene matches: 12. This table comes from immunoSEQ multiplex PCR, and its TCRdb copy is limited to in-frame clones, with some not included. The sample contains hundreds of thousands of clones, roughly 90% of which appear only once. The sample was also reused in another study, on human thymus T cells. That investigation notes: Resections from corrective heart surgery provided thymus tissue. Thymic and blood repertoires appeared to display a bias in their usage of V and J genes. Unrelated individuals reportedly shared highly overlapping thymic TCR repertoires.

The sequenced sample consisted of thymocytes. The clonotype comes from a boy younger than two with a congenital heart defect. The rearrangement links TRBV7-2 to TRBJ2-1, with 8 positions matching TRBD2. The CDR3 reads CASRPGTSQGEQFF. CDR3 nucleotide sequence: TGTGCCAGCCGCCCCGGGACTAGTCAGGGTGAGCAGTTCTTC.